The clone carrying this T cell receptor beta chain came up once. Its antigen is not identified. The sample originates from a study of shared clonotypes between healthy human individuals. Sorted subsets were amplified in replicate PCRs using 200 ng DNA, 25,000 to 30,000 T cell genomes. Some clones are missing from TCRdb's copy, which holds only in-frame ones; the method was immunoSEQ multiplex PCR. Of approximately 1,000,000 clones in the sample, approximately 80% are singletons; the top ten hold more than 0.85%. The CDR3 totals 14 residues. Trimming removed 5 bases from V and 8 bases from J; junction bases left unmatched: 7. Germline V CDR1 and CDR2: SNHLY, FYNNEI. Study-wide results and limits: Incomplete sequencing of sorted subsets was indicated by rarefaction despite large depth. Sampling covered blood only; tissue repertoires likely differ. Some clonotypes were shared by all four sorted-subset donors, while others were not shared. The non-shared ones had lower generation probabilities than the shared ones.

The chain carries TRBV2 and TRBJ2-2, with 8 bases fitting TRBD1. This receptor was obtained from a young man in good health. Some clones in this sample may be carry-over from other donors' samples. Specimen: memory CD4+ T cells from PBMCs. Subset described: CD45RA-negative fraction. For the CDR3, the DNA is TGTGCCAGCAGTAGCCAGGGGGCAGGGGGGGAGCTGTTTTTT. It encodes CASSSQGAGGELFF.